Given below is one TCR beta chain in context. Its antigen is still unknown. This is likely a read error, given that the CDR3 carries no conserved phenylalanine or tryptophan at its end. Germline CDR1 is MNHEY and CDR2 is SVGAGI. Trimming took 0 bases from V and 3 from J; bases not matched to a gene: 2. The CDR3 has 15 residues. The data originate from a study of cytomegalovirus exposure and HLA in healthy donors. Overall study findings and caveats: It emerged from a later analysis that several of the most significant clusters appeared to be linked to common viral pathogens. Likely technical artifact: a cluster of highly shared sequence variants. Segments of the TCR beta V type were, in most cases, productive about 87% or about 30% of the time in an earlier analysis.

A multiplex PCR was run with 60 Vbeta primers and 13 Jbeta primers. This table comes from immunoSEQ multiplex PCR, and its TCRdb copy is limited to in-frame clones, with some not included. Of 99,000 or so clones listed, more than 60% were seen once; the top ten hold around 15%. The rearrangement joins TRBV6-5 to TRBJ2-7; 10 bases line up with TRBD1. This clonotype was obtained from a man in his sixties in good health and CMV-seropositive. Sequenced material: PBMCs. The CDR3: CASSYSDRGVYEQYL. CDR3 sequence (DNA): TGTGCCAGCAGTTACTCGGACAGGGGGGTCTACGAGCAGTACCTC.